The sequence of this TCR beta chain was determined in a study of cytomegalovirus exposure and HLA in healthy donors. Measured with immunoSEQ multiplex PCR; TCRdb has only the in-frame clones, and not every one. The profile covers about 98,000 clones, with over 75% appearing a single time and approximately 5.8% taken by the ten largest. The V end was cut by 5 bases, the J end by 3 bases, with 14 bases between. From germline, CDR1 is LNHDA and CDR2 SQIVND (reference sequence). The CDR3 is made up of 14 amino acids. V is TRBV19 and J is TRBJ2-7, with D possibly being TRBD2 (6 bases). The sequence was collected from a man between 18 and 29 years old in good health and CMV-seropositive. The specimen was PBMCs. The CDR3 DNA is TGTGCCAGTAGTTCTAGCGAGGTACTCTACGAGCAGTACTTC. This sequence encodes CASSSSEVLYEQYF.